The source of this TCR beta chain is a study of blood T cell repertoires in COVID-19 (dated by TCRdb to about 2020). Regarding the study in general: The collaborator samples originated in the United States, Italy and Spain and spanned the acute and convalescent phases of COVID-19. The prospective study material was composed of cDNA or gDNA derived from T cells, B-cell-depleted T cells, or PBMCs. The repertoires were released in a freely available public database meant as a resource for research on the immune response to SARS-CoV-2. Where available, HLA class I and class II types were obtained from metadata supplied by the sample provider rather than from assay-based typing. Samples were obtained from the ongoing ImmuneRACE study (first 160 participants) and from some 1,300 subjects provided by 6 global collaborators. The dataset comprised deeply sampled blood TCRbeta repertoires from subjects exposed to, actively infected with, or recovered from COVID-19. Sample metadata almost always included a de-identified subject ID, COVID-19 status, age in years and sex. Points the paper makes about the study in general: The amount of clinical and demographic metadata varied by source and participant and was provided uncurated.

In the prospective study, participants were roughly 18 to 89 years old, resided in approximately 22 geographic areas of the United States, and were enrolled through a virtual design. In the prospective study, participants were assigned to cohorts based on the clinical history participants reported in a screening survey and a study questionnaire. ImmuneRACE Cohort 3 recovered participants were defined by two consecutive negative NP/OP PCR tests, healthcare professional clearance, or symptom resolution. In the prospective study, whole blood, serum and a nasopharyngeal or oropharyngeal swab were collected from each participant by mobile phlebotomists. Additional blood draws and questionnaires over an approximately 2-month period could optionally be provided by prospective study participants. Prospective study blood samples were shipped either frozen or at room temperature before DNA extraction. At the junction V is shortened by 4 bases and J by 1 base; bases outside the gene matches: 9. Looking up the germline V gene yields CDR1 SGHRS and CDR2 YFSETQ. Reading from cysteine to phenylalanine, the CDR3 counts 19 amino acids. Just CDR3 DNA is preserved here, 57 bases in frame from base 1.

On this clone: Its cognate antigen has yet to be identified. Base qualities are not provided; no much larger clone lies one nucleotide away.

TCRbeta CDR3 regions were amplified from genomic DNA by means of the immunoSEQ Assay, a bias-controlled multiplex PCR. On the authors' methods: The number of nucleated cells in each sample was estimated by amplification of reference gene primers within the assay. To quantify the absolute abundance of each unique TCRbeta CDR3 rearrangement, sequence reads were collapsed and filtered. For each sample, productive Simpson clonality was calculated as the square root of Simpson's diversity index over productive rearrangements. This is the immuneACCESS table as TCRdb keeps it, with only in-frame sequences that have V and J called. A part of the clones is gone; compared with another copy, unresolved V genes explain less than half, and the rest is unexplained. The V and J calls and the clone size are those of that table, but D and trimming were determined from the DNA. A total of roughly 300,000 clones appear in this sample, 80% to 95% of them only once. The ten largest make up approximately 17% of the sample.

Input material: PBMCs or T cells enriched from blood (not recorded which). The sequence was obtained from a woman aged 25 to 39 who had recovered from COVID-19. This sequence uses TRBV5-1 and TRBJ2-4; 15 bases in the middle match TRBD2. This receptor has the CDR3 CASSPGLAGGPRAKNIQYF. In nucleotides, the sequence is TGCGCCAGCAGCCCCGGACTAGCGGGAGGGCCGAGGGCCAAAAACATTCAGTACTTC.